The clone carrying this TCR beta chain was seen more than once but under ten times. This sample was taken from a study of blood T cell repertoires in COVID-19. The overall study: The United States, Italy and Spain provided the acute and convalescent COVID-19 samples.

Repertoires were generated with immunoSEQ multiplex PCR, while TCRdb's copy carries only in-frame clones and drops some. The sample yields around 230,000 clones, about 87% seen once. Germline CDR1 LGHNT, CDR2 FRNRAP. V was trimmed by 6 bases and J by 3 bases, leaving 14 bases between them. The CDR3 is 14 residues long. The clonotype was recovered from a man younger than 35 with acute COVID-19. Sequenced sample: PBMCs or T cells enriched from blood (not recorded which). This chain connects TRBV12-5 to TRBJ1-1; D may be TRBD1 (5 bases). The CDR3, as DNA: TGTGCTAGTGGGGGGCCGGGCAGTTACACTGAAGCTTTCTTT. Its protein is CASGGPGSYTEAFF.